A selection of T cell receptor beta chains follows, all from one sample in a study of PD-1 blockade in mismatch repair-deficient tumors. The antigens these receptors bind are not known. The method was immunoSEQ multiplex PCR; TCRdb's version includes in-frame clones alone and lacks a portion of them. The sample holds about 9,800 clones; 86% are singletons and the top ten take approximately 20%. Sequences were derived from cells cultured in vitro, sampled from a patient treated with pembrolizumab. These receptors all come from an adult with mismatch repair-deficient cancer. Both conserved end residues are part of each CDR3. D genes are given only for firm matches. Some rows have no size entry. The others give once, few or many, or a class for an expanded clone.

TRBV7-2	19	TRBD2	TRBJ2-7	.	CASSLAGLAGGGDDYEQYF	TGTGCCAGCAGCTTAGCGGGACTAGCGGGAGGAGGGGATGACTACGAGCAGTACTTC
TRBV14	15	.	TRBJ1-1	.	CASNPGTWQNTEAFF	TGTGCCAGCAACCCCGGGACTTGGCAGAACACTGAAGCTTTCTTT
TRBV5-5	15	.	TRBJ2-7	.	CASSLVSGISYEQYF	TGTGCCAGCAGCTTGGTTAGCGGAATCTCCTACGAGCAGTACTTC
TRBV5-1	15	.	TRBJ2-2	.	CASSLGRQYTGELFF	TGCGCCAGCAGCTTAGGGCGGCAGTACACCGGGGAGCTGTTTTTT
TRBV6-5	13	.	TRBJ2-5	.	CASSRRVQETQYF	TGTGCCAGCAGCCGCAGGGTACAAGAGACCCAGTACTTC
TRBV27	15	.	TRBJ2-3	.	CASSLSGRSADTQYF	TGTGCCAGCAGTTTATCAGGGAGGAGCGCAGATACGCAGTATTTT
TRBV5-1	15	TRBD1	TRBJ2-7	.	CASSWMTGEGNEQYF	TGCGCCAGCAGCTGGATGACAGGGGAAGGTAACGAGCAGTACTTC
TRBV23-1	15	TRBD2	TRBJ2-1	.	CASSQLGTSGGEQFF	TGCGCCAGCAGTCAACTCGGGACTAGCGGAGGTGAGCAGTTCTTC
TRBV5-1	13	.	TRBJ2-1	.	CASSLSLYNEQFF	TGCGCCAGCAGCTTGTCCTTATACAATGAGCAGTTCTTC
TRBV6-5	13	.	TRBJ2-5	.	CASSYSEQDRKYF	TGTGCCAGCAGTTACTCGGAACAGGACAGAAAGTACTTC
TRBV28	15	.	TRBJ2-7	.	CASSLGGPPSYEQYF	TGTGCCAGCAGTTTGGGGGGACCGCCGTCCTACGAGCAGTACTTC
TRBV28	17	TRBD2	TRBJ2-5	.	CASRYGLAGASQETQYF	TGTGCCAGCAGGTACGGACTAGCGGGAGCGAGCCAAGAGACCCAGTACTTC
TRBV9	15	TRBD1	TRBJ2-3	once	CASSVGTGGTDTQYF	TGTGCCAGCAGCGTGGGGACAGGGGGAACAGATACGCAGTATTTT
TRBV14	15	TRBD1	TRBJ1-2	few	CASSQWTGWSYGYTF	TGTGCCAGCAGCCAATGGACAGGGTGGAGCTATGGCTACACCTTC
TRBV7-2	16	.	TRBJ1-5	.	CASSLSVASSNQPQHF	TGTGCCAGCAGTTTATCCGTCGCAAGTAGCAATCAGCCCCAGCATTTT
TRBV27	13	.	TRBJ1-1	.	CASSLRGGLEAFF	TGTGCCAGCAGTTTAAGGGGAGGACTTGAAGCTTTCTTT
TRBV5-4	15	.	TRBJ2-7	.	CASSLASRESYEQYF	TGTGCCAGCAGCTTGGCCTCGCGGGAATCCTACGAGCAGTACTTC
TRBV6-5	13	TRBD1	TRBJ1-1	.	CASKGQGAWGAFF	TGTGCCAGCAAGGGACAGGGGGCGTGGGGAGCTTTCTTT
TRBV7-2	14	.	TRBJ1-1	.	CASSFTGGSTEAFF	TGTGCCAGCAGCTTTACGGGGGGTTCCACTGAAGCTTTCTTT
TRBV10-3	15	.	TRBJ2-7	.	CAISEPAVKAYEQYF	TGTGCCATCAGTGAGCCCGCCGTAAAGGCCTACGAGCAGTACTTC
TRBV6-4	13	.	TRBJ1-5	once	CASSDGGNQPQHF	TGTGCCAGCAGTGACGGGGGCAATCAGCCCCAGCATTTT
TRBV5-6	14	.	TRBJ2-1	.	CASSLEQYSFEQFF	TGTGCCAGCAGCTTGGAGCAGTATTCCTTTGAGCAGTTCTTC
TRBV18	16	TRBD1	TRBJ2-1	large	CASSPQSGGAGNEQFF	TGTGCCAGCTCACCACAGTCAGGGGGCGCAGGTAATGAGCAGTTCTTC
TRBV4-1	13	.	TRBJ1-1	.	CASSHPLNTEAFF	TGCGCCAGCAGCCATCCGTTGAACACTGAAGCTTTCTTT
TRBV7-3	13	.	TRBJ1-1	.	CASSLTGGTEAFF	TGTGCCAGCAGCTTAACAGGGGGCACTGAAGCTTTCTTT
TRBV7-8	18	TRBD2	TRBJ2-1	.	CASSLAMRLAGVRNEQFF	TGTGCCAGCAGCTTAGCGATGAGACTAGCGGGAGTTAGGAATGAGCAGTTCTTC
TRBV30	16	TRBD2	TRBJ2-3	.	CAWSVGSSGVTDTQYF	TGTGCCTGGAGTGTAGGTTCTAGCGGAGTCACAGATACGCAGTATTTT
TRBV7-2	14	.	TRBJ2-7	few	CASSPLLGRGEQYF	TGTGCCAGCAGCCCACTCCTGGGAAGGGGAGAGCAGTACTTC